The source of this T cell receptor (beta chain) is a study of shared clonotypes between healthy human individuals. The donors were all Caucasian adults (living in Nashville, Tennessee). Unsorted PBMC contributed 300 ng DNA, around 30,000 T cell genomes, to each replicate PCR. The table came from immunoSEQ multiplex PCR; TCRdb's copy has only in-frame clones and leaves some out. The table lists about 510,000 clones, roughly 78% of them singletons, with around 13% in the top ten. Germline CDR1 and CDR2: MNHNS and SASEGT. The CDR3 length is 14 residues. Trimming removed 5 bases at V and 7 bases at J, with 18 bases between.

The material sequenced was PBMCs. This clonotype originated in a woman aged 35 to 49 in good health. Some clones in this sample may be carry-over from other donors' samples. The rearrangement joins TRBV6-1 to TRBJ2-7; weak D call: TRBD2 (5 bases). CDR3 in DNA: TGTGCCAGCAGTCACCGCCGACGGGGTAGGGAGCAGTACTTC. Amino acids: CASSHRRRGREQYF.